This entry lists 24 T cell receptor beta chains sequenced from one sample in a study of response to subunit inactivated influenza vaccine. TCRdb called the RT-PCR reads again in MiXCR, with one record for every CDR3 protein. The sample has a few hundred thousand distinct CDR3 sequences, just over 20% seen once; the top ten hold roughly a tenth. The source was PBMCs from blood, collected about 20 months after vaccination. The receptor source for this set is a man between 50 and 70 years old who received an inactivated influenza vaccine.

The rearrangement uses TRBV6-2 or TRBV6-3 and TRBJ2-7; D could derive from TRBD1 or TRBD2 (5 bases each). The V end lost 6 bases, the J end lost 3 bases, and 12 bases lay between the germline ends. The germline V gene encodes CDR1 MNHEY and CDR2 SVGEGT. There are 13 residues in the CDR3. CDR3 in DNA: TGTGCCAGCAGGGACGGGGCGATCTACGAGCAGTACTTC. Translated: CASRDGAIYEQYF.

CDR3: CATRGTGQGHTDTQYF. CDR3 coding DNA: TGTGCCACCAGGGGCACTGGACAGGGTCATACAGATACGCAGTATTTT. The chain has TRBV24-1 and TRBJ2-3; TRBD1 aligns across 8 bases. The germline CDR1 and CDR2 sequences are KGHDR and SFDVKD. CDR3 length equals 16 residues. V shed 7 bases and J 3 bases; nucleotides not matched to a gene: 11.

The sample holds a few counts of this clonotype. This chain links TRBV6-5 with TRBJ1-6; D ambiguous. This CDR3 spans 17 amino acids. The germline V and J ends were trimmed by 2 bases and 0 bases, with 11 bases remaining between them. Germline V gene lookup returns CDR1 MNHEY and CDR2 SVGAGI. CDR3 sequence (DNA): TGTGCCAGCAGTTACGGGCCGCAGAGCTCCTATAATTCACCCCTCCACTTT. Its protein is CASSYGPQSSYNSPLHF.

This clonotype has at least ten counts. This chain joins TRBV5-5 and TRBJ1-2; D ambiguous. Germline assignment: CDR1 SGHKS and CDR2 YYEKEE (reference sequence). The CDR3 loop spans 13 amino acids. V gave up 4 bases and J gave up 3 bases, with 10 bases separating them. For the CDR3, the DNA is TGTGCCAGCAGCCTACAGTCGGACTATGGCTACACCTTC. It translates to CASSLQSDYGYTF.

V is TRBV3-1 and J is TRBJ1-6, with TRBD1 as a possible D gene (6 bases). Germline values: CDR1 LGHDT, CDR2 YNNKEL (reference sequence). There are 12 residues in the CDR3. Trimming pared 2 bases from V and 14 bases from J, leaving 10 bases between. The CDR3 coding sequence is TGTGCCAGCAGCCAAAAGACAGGCTCCCTCCACTTT. It encodes CASSQKTGSLHF.

This clonotype was counted ten times or more. The chain is built from TRBV7-8 and TRBJ1-1, with D hard to call. Trimming took off 1 base at V and 1 base at J, with 10 bases between the two ends. The CDR3 consists of 15 residues. Per the germline V gene, CDR1 is SGHVS and CDR2 is FQNEAQ. The CDR3 region has the DNA TGTGCCAGCAGCTTAGGAGAGCGGTGGAACACTGAAGCTTTCTTT. Protein: CASSLGERWNTEAFF.

In its sample, this clonotype was seen a few times. V gene TRBV6-5 combines with J gene TRBJ1-3; D is undetermined. The CDR3 runs to 14 residues. Germline CDR1 reads MNHEY; CDR2 reads SVGAGI. Trimming cost V 4 bases and J 0 bases, with 7 bases left between them. CDR3 loop: CASSSTDSGNTIYF. CDR3 coding DNA: TGTGCCAGCAGTTCCACGGACTCTGGAAACACCATATATTTT.

This clonotype was counted many times. This chain uses TRBV4-3 with TRBJ1-5, with D possibly being TRBD1 (5 bases). CDR1 is LGHNA and CDR2 is YSLEER in the germline V gene. The V end lost 0 bases, the J end lost 4 bases, and 13 bases lay between the germline ends. The CDR3 sequence is 16 residues long. The CDR3 coding sequence is TGCGCCAGCAGCCAAGAGGCAGGGAAGAGGAATCAGCCCCAGCATTTT. As protein: CASSQEAGKRNQPQHF.

This clonotype has a handful of counts. V is TRBV12-3 or TRBV12-4 and J is TRBJ1-1; 8 bases are a match to TRBD1. The CDR3 loop spans 16 amino acids. J gave up 5 bases and V 6 bases, and 14 bases lay outside the gene matches. The chain's CDR3 is CASRQGPQGAGTEAFF. The CDR3 DNA is TGTGCCAGCAGGCAAGGACCTCAGGGGGCGGGTACTGAAGCTTTCTTT.

This clonotype has just a few counts. One junction end does not reproduce the germline sequence, and a read error may be involved. The V call is TRBV4-2, the J call TRBJ1-1; no definite D call. CDR1 and CDR2 from the germline V gene are LGHNA and YNFKEQ. The CDR3 sequence is 11 residues long. The CDR3 region has the DNA TGTGCCAGCAGCCAAGAGAAGGACCAAAACTTT. Protein sequence: CASSQEKDQNF.

The chain couples TRBV20-1 to TRBJ2-4; D tentatively reads TRBD1 or TRBD2 (5 bases each). With 4 bases removed from V and 10 bases from J, the gap between germline ends came to 20 bases. The CDR3 totals 14 residues. The germline V gene has CDR1 DFQATT and CDR2 SNEGSKA (reference sequence). The CDR3 DNA follows: TGCAGTGCTACTTTCACCGGGACCCCGAGGATTCAGTACTTC. Translating it yields CSATFTGTPRIQYF.

The V and J genes are TRBV7-2 and TRBJ2-3; 8 nucleotides match TRBD1. Germline loops: CDR1 SGHTA, CDR2 FQGNSA. This CDR3 has 14 amino acids. V dropped 2 bases and J dropped 6; count of bases not matched to a gene: 4. CDR3 residues: CASSLTGGFDTQYF. The CDR3 DNA reads as TGTGCCAGCAGCTTAACAGGGGGATTTGATACGCAGTATTTT.

There are a few counts of this clonotype. The chain couples TRBV24-1 to TRBJ2-7; D call uncertain. The V and J ends lost 3 bases and 6 bases respectively, with 14 bases between them. Looked up from germline, CDR1 is KGHDR and CDR2 is SFDVKD. This CDR3 has 14 amino acids. The CDR3 spells CATSDPRLSSEQYF. CDR3 nucleotide sequence: TGTGCCACCAGTGATCCAAGACTTTCTAGCGAGCAGTACTTC.

V gene TRBV4-1 combines with J gene TRBJ2-1, with 14 bases fitting TRBD2. The ends lost 0 bases at V and 8 bases at J; junction bases unmatched: 9. The CDR3 has 18 amino acids. Germline V gene data show CDR1 as MGHRA and CDR2 as YSYEKL. The CDR3 sequence is CASSQEGLAGVLRDEQFF. The CDR3 DNA reads TGCGCCAGCAGCCAAGAGGGACTAGCGGGAGTTCTTCGGGATGAGCAGTTCTTC.

The sample holds a few counts of this clonotype. The V gene is TRBV11-1, the J gene TRBJ2-3; D is ambiguous. Germline V CDR1 and CDR2: SGHAT, FQDESV (reference sequence). The CDR3 is 14 residues long. V was cut by 5 bases and J by 4 bases, with 13 bases left in between. The CDR3 region is CASSIGRFSDTQYF. As DNA, the CDR3 is TGTGCCAGCAGCATCGGACGGTTTTCAGATACGCAGTATTTT. Variable domain in full (rest from reference TRBV11-1 and TRBJ2-3): EAEVAQSPRYKITEKSQAVAFWCDPISGHATLYWYRQILGQGPELLVQFQDESVVDDSQLPKDRFSAERLKGVDSTLKIQPAELGDSAMYLCASSIGRFSDTQYFGPGTRLTVL.

This clonotype was observed a handful of times. The chain links TRBV6-1 to TRBJ1-2; 10 nucleotides align to TRBD1. The V segment lost 6 bases and the J segment 4 bases; nucleotides outside the gene matches: 8. The CDR3 has 15 residues. CDR1 MNHNS and CDR2 SASEGT come from the germline V gene. CDR3 in DNA: TGTGCCAGCAGAGCTGGACAGGGGGATCTCTATGGCTACACCTTC. Translation: CASRAGQGDLYGYTF.

The genes are TRBV19 and TRBJ1-5; no firm D call. The CDR3 totals 16 residues. CDR1 and CDR2 from the germline V gene are LNHDA and SQIVND (reference sequence). The germline V and J ends were trimmed by 2 bases and 3 bases, with 14 bases remaining between them. The CDR3 sequence is CASSIKWPGINQPQHF. In DNA, the CDR3 is TGTGCCAGTAGTATAAAGTGGCCGGGGATCAATCAGCCCCAGCATTTT. The complete variable domain, with remaining parts taken from reference TRBV19 and TRBJ1-5, reads DGGITQSPKYLFRKEGQNVTLSCEQNLNHDAMYWYRQDPGQGLRLIYYSQIVNDFQKGDIAEGYSVSREKKESFPLTVTSAQKNPTAFYLCASSIKWPGINQPQHFGDGTRLSIL.

The chain employs TRBV3-1 and TRBJ1-5, with a possible D match to TRBD1 (5 bases). The V gene lost 4 bases and the J gene lost 6 bases, with 13 bases spanning the gap. The CDR3 runs to 14 residues. CDR1 LGHDT and CDR2 YNNKEL come from the germline V gene (reference sequence). The CDR3 protein is CASSPGPSVQPQHF. The CDR3 DNA sequence: TGTGCCAGCAGCCCGGGGCCATCCGTTCAGCCCCAGCATTTT.

This clonotype was observed at least ten times. This chain links TRBV29-1 with TRBJ2-5; tentatively, D is TRBD1 (5 bases). The V and J ends lost 3 bases and 1 base respectively, with 6 bases between them. This CDR3 is built from 12 residues. Germline V gene data show CDR1 as SQVTM and CDR2 as ANQGSEA. The CDR3 sequence is CSVDRAQETQYF. CDR3 bases: TGCAGCGTTGACAGGGCCCAAGAGACCCAGTACTTC.

The rearrangement uses TRBV7-9 and TRBJ2-3; D is ambiguous. Germline V lookup: CDR1 SEHNR, CDR2 FQNEAQ (reference sequence). There are 12 residues in the CDR3. V lost 11 bases, J lost 4 bases, and 13 bases lay in between. The CDR3 spells CAVPGLADTQYF. CDR3 bases: TGTGCCGTGCCCGGGCTAGCAGATACGCAGTATTTT.

Many counts were recorded for this clonotype. The chain couples TRBV2 to TRBJ2-7, with 10 bases matching TRBD1. The CDR3 sequence is 14 residues long. Germline V gene sequence: CDR1 SNHLY, CDR2 FYNNEI. J gave up 3 bases and V 5 bases, and 4 bases lay outside the gene matches. This chain's CDR3 is CASSWDRGDYEQYF. The CDR3 coding sequence is TGTGCCAGCAGTTGGGACAGGGGCGACTACGAGCAGTACTTC.

This clonotype has a count of ten or more. The V and J genes are TRBV6-5 and TRBJ1-1; D unclear. Germline lookup yields CDR1 MNHEY and CDR2 SVGAGI. The CDR3 has 17 residues. V dropped 3 bases and J dropped 1 base, with 18 bases sitting between them. CDR3 nucleotide sequence: TGTGCCAGCAGTTATACAGCCTCATTGTACTCGAACACTGAAGCTTTCTTT. Encoded protein: CASSYTASLYSNTEAFF.

The V and J genes are TRBV29-1 and TRBJ2-7; perhaps TRBD1 as D (6 bases). The CDR3 runs to 16 residues. V lost 1 base and J 2 bases, leaving 18 bases between the germline ends. Germline assignment: CDR1 SQVTM and CDR2 ANQGSEA. CDR3: CSVEGVVGRGTYEQYF. In DNA, the CDR3 is TGCAGCGTTGAAGGGGTCGTAGGCAGGGGCACCTACGAGCAGTACTTC.

This clonotype has only a few counts. This chain uses TRBV5-1 with TRBJ1-4; 7 bases agree with TRBD1. Germline assignment: CDR1 SGHRS and CDR2 YFSETQ. This CDR3 spans 15 amino acids. V lost 0 bases and J lost 4; bases outside the gene matches: 3. The CDR3 reads CASSLGDRDNEKLFF. DNA for the CDR3: TGCGCCAGCAGCTTGGGGGACAGAGATAATGAAAAACTGTTTTTT. Together with reference TRBV5-1 and TRBJ1-4, the CDR3 gives the full variable domain: KAGVTQTPRYLIKTRGQQVTLSCSPISGHRSVSWYQQTPGQGLQFLFEYFSETQRNKGNFPGRFSGRQFSNSRSEMNVSTLELGDSALYLCASSLGDRDNEKLFFGSGTQLSVL.